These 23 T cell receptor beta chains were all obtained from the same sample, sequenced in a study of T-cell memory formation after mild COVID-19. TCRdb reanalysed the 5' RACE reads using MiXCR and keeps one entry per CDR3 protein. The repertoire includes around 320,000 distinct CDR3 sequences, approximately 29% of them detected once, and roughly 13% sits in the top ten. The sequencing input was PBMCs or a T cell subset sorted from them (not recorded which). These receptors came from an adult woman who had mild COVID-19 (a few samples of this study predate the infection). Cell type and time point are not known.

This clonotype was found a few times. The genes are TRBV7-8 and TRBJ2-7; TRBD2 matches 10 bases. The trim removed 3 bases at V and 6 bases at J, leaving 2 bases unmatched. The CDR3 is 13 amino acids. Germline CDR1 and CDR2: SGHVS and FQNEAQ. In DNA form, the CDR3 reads TGTGCCAGCAGCTTGCTAGCGGGAGTCGAGCAGTACTTC. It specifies CASSLLAGVEQYF.

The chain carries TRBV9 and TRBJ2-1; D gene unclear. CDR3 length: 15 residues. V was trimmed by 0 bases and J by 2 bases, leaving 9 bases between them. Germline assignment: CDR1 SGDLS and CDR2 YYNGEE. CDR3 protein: CASSVGTVPYNEQFF. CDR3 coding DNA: TGTGCCAGCAGCGTAGGGACGGTCCCCTACAATGAGCAGTTCTTC.

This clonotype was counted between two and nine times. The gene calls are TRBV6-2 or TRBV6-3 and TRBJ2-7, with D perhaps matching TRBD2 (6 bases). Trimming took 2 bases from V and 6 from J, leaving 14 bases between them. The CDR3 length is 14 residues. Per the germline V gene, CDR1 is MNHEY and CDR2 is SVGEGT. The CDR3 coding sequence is TGTGCCAGCAGTTACAGTCGGGAGCTAAGCGAGCAGTACTTC. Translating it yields CASSYSRELSEQYF.

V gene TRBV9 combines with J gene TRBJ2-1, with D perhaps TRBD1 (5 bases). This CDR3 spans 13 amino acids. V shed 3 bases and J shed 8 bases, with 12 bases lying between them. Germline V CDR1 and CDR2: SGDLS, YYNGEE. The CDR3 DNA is TGTGCCAGCAGCGCGACAGTTGGGGATGAGCAGTTCTTC. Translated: CASSATVGDEQFF.

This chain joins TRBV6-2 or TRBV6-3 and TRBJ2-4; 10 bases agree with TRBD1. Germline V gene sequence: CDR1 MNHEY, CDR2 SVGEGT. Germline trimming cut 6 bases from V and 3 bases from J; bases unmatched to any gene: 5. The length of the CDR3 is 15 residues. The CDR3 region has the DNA TGTGCCAGCAGACCCGGGACAGGGGACAAAAACATTCAGTACTTC. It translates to CASRPGTGDKNIQYF.

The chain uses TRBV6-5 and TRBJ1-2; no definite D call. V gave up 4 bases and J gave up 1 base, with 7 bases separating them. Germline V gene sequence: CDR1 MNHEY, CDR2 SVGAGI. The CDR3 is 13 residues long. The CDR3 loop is CASSLMDNYGYTF. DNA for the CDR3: TGTGCCAGCAGTTTGATGGATAACTATGGCTACACCTTC.

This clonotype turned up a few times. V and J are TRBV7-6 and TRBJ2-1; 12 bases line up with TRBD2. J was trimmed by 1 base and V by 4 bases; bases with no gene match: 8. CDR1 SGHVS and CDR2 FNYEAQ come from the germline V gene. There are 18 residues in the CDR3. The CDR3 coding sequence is TGTGCCAGCAGCTGGACAACAGGGACTAGCGGGTCCTACAATGAGCAGTTCTTC. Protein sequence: CASSWTTGTSGSYNEQFF.

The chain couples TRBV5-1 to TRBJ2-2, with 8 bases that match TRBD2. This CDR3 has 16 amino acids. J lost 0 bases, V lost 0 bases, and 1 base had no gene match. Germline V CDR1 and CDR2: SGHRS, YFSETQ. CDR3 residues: CASSLVAGSNTGELFF. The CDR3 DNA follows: TGCGCCAGCAGCTTGGTAGCGGGATCGAACACCGGGGAGCTGTTTTTT.

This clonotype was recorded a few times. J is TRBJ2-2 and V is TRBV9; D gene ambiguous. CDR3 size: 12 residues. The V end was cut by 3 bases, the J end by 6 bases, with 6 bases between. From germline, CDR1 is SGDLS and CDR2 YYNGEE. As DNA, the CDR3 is TGTGCCAGCAGCGGAGGATCCGGGGAGCTGTTTTTT. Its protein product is CASSGGSGELFF.

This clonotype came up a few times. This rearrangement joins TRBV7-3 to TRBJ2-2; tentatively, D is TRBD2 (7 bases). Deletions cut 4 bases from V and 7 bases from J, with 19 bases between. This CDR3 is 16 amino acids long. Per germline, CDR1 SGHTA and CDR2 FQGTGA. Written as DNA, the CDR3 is TGTGCCAGCAGCTCGCAGGGGCTCCCGGGGGGCGGGGAGCTGTTTTTT. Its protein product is CASSSQGLPGGGELFF.

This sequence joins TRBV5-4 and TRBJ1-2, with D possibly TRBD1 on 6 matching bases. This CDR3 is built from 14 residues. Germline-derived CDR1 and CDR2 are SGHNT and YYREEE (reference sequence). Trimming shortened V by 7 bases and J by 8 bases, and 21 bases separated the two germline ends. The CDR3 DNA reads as TGTGCCAGCGGGGACATCCCATCGTTTGAGGGCTACACCTTC. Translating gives CASGDIPSFEGYTF.

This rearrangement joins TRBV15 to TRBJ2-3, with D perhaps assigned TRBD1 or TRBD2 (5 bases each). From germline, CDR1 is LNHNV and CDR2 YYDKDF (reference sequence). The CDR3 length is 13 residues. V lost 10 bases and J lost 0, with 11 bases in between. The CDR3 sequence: CAIRDLSTDTQYF. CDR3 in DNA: TGTGCCATCAGGGACCTTAGCACAGATACGCAGTATTTT.

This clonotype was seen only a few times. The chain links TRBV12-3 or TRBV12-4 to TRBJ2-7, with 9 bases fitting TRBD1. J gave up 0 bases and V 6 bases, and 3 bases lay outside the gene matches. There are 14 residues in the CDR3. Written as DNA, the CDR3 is TGTGCCAGCAGAGGGACAGGGAGCTCCTACGAGCAGTACTTC. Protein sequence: CASRGTGSSYEQYF.

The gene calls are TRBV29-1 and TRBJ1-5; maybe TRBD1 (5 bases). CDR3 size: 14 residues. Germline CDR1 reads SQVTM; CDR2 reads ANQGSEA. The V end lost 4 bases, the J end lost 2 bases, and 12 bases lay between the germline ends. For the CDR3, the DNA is TGCAGCGTTGTTGTAGGGGTTGGCAATCAGCCCCAGCATTTT. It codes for CSVVVGVGNQPQHF.

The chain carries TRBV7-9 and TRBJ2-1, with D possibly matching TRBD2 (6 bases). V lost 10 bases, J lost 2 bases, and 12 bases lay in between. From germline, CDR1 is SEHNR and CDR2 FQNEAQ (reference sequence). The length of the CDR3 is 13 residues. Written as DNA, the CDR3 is TGTGCCACAAGGGCTAGCGCCTACAATGAGCAGTTCTTC. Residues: CATRASAYNEQFF.

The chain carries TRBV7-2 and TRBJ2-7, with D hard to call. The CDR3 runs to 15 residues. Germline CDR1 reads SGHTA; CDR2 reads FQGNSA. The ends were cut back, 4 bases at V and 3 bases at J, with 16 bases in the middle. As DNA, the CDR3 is TGTGCCAGCAGCTCTAGGGCTAATGGAATCTACGAGCAGTACTTC. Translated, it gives CASSSRANGIYEQYF. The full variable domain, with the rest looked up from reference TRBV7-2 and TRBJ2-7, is GAGVSQSPSNKVTEKGKDVELRCDPISGHTALYWYRQSLGQGLEFLIYFQGNSAPDKSGLPSDRFSAERTGGSVSTLTIQRTQQEDSAVYLCASSSRANGIYEQYFGPGTRLTVT.

The CDR3 sequence is CASSLLPLLNYGYTF. In nucleotides, the CDR3 is TGTGCCAGCAGCCTTTTACCCCTCTTGAACTATGGCTACACCTTC. V is TRBV3-1 and J is TRBJ1-2; D not certain. V gave up 4 bases and J gave up 2 bases, with 14 bases separating them. The CDR3 is 15 amino acids. Per germline, CDR1 LGHDT and CDR2 YNNKEL (reference sequence). Based on the CDR3 plus reference TRBV3-1 and TRBJ1-2, the full variable domain is DTAVSQTPKYLVTQMGNDKSIKCEQNLGHDTMYWYKQDSKKFLKIMFSYNNKELIINETVPNRFSPKSPDKAHLNLHINSLELGDSAVYFCASSLLPLLNYGYTFGSGTRLTVV.

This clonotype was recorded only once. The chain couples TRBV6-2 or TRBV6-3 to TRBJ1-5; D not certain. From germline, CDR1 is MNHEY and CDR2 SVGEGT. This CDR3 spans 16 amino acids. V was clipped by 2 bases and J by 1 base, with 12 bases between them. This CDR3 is CASSYISGQSNQPQHF. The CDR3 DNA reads TGTGCCAGCAGTTACATATCAGGCCAGAGCAATCAGCCCCAGCATTTT.

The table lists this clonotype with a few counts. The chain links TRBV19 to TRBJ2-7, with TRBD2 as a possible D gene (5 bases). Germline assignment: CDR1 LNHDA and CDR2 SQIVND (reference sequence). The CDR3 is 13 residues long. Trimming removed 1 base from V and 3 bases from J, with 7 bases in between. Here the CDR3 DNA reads TGTGCCAGTAGTATAGGAAGCGGCTACGAGCAGTACTTC. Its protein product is CASSIGSGYEQYF.

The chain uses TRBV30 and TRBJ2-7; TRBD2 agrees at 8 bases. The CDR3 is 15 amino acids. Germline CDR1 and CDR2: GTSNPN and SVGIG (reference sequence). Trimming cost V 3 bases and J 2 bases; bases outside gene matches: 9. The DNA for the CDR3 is TGTGCCTGGAGCGGCACTAGCGGCAGAGCCTACGAGCAGTACTTC. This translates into CAWSGTSGRAYEQYF.

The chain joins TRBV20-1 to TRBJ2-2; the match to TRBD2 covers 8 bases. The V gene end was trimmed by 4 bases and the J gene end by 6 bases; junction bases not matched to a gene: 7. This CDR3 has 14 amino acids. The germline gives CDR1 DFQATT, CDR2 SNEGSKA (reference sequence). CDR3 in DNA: TGCAGTGCTATATTAGCGGGGAAGGCCGGGGAGCTGTTTTTT. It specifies CSAILAGKAGELFF.

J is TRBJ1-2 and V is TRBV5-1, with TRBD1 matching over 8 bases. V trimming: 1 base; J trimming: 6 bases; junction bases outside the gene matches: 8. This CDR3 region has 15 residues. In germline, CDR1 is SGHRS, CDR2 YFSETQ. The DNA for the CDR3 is TGCGCCAGCAGCTTGCCCGGACAGGGAATGGATGGCTACACCTTC. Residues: CASSLPGQGMDGYTF.

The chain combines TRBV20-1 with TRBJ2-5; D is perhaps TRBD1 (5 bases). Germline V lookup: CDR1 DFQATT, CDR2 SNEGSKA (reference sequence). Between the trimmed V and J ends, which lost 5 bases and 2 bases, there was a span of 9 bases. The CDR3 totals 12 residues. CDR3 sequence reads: CSAAGLQETQYF. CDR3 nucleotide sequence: TGCAGTGCTGCAGGGTTGCAAGAGACCCAGTACTTC.